This T cell receptor beta chain is drawn from a study of blood T cell repertoires in COVID-19. Study-wide background: Both acute and convalescent COVID-19 samples were obtained from the United States, Italy and Spain. PBMCs, B-cell-depleted T cells, or T cells provided the cDNA or gDNA that made up the material.

Authors' methods: Using reference gene primer amplification, nucleated cell counts were estimated. The method was immunoSEQ multiplex PCR; TCRdb's version includes in-frame clones alone and lacks a portion of them. The V and J calls and the clone size are those of that table, but D and trimming were determined from the DNA. This table holds 350,000 or so clones, around 90% found once. Germline V lookup: CDR1 KGHSH, CDR2 LQKENI. J gave up 8 bases and V 3 bases, and 9 bases lay outside the gene matches. This CDR3 spans 15 amino acids. It was during active infection that Seattle patients were enrolled and then longitudinally followed.

The sequence derives from a woman aged 60-75 years with COVID-19, enrolled during active disease. Sample: peripheral blood. This chain uses TRBV18 with TRBJ2-3; 9 bases are shared with TRBD1. The CDR3 spells CASSPAGTGSVTQYF. The CDR3 bases are TGTGCCAGCTCACCGGCCGGGACAGGGTCCGTTACGCAGTATTTT.